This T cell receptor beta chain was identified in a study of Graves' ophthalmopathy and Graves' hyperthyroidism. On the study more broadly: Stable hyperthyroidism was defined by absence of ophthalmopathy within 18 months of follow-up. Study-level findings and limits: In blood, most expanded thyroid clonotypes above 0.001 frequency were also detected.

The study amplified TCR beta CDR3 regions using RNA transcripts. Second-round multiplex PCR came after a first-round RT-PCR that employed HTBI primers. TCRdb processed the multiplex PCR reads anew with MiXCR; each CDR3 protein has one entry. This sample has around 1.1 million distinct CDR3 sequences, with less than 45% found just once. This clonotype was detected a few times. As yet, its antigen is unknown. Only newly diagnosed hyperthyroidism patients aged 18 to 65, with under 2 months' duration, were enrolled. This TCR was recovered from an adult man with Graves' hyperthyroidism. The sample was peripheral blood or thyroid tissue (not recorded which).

The CDR3 here is CASASIWGNQETQYF. The DNA for the CDR3 is TGTGCCAGCGCGTCCATCTGGGGAAACCAAGAGACCCAGTACTTC. V usage is TRBV10-3 and J usage is TRBJ2-5; D remains unclear. The CDR3 consists of 15 residues. Germline V lookup: CDR1 ENHRY, CDR2 SYGVKD. V shed 10 bases and J shed 0 bases, with 18 bases lying between them.